The subject of this entry is one T cell receptor beta chain. V shed 4 bases, J shed 7 bases, and the junction held 8 bases outside the gene matches. Germline V gene lookup returns CDR1 MNHEY and CDR2 SVGEGT. The CDR3 has 15 residues. This sample was taken from a study of blood T cell repertoires in COVID-19. Overall study context: The analysed material was cDNA or gDNA that came from T cells, B-cell-depleted T cells, or PBMCs.

Enrollees, about 18 to 100 years old, lived in roughly 24 US areas. Two negative PCRs, clearance, or symptom resolution characterized the recovered Cohort 3 donors. The protocol was immunoSEQ multiplex PCR, while the TCRdb copy is restricted to in-frame clones and leaves out a portion. This sample has roughly 330,000 clones, with around 87% found just once. The source is a woman aged 30 to 39 who had recovered from COVID-19. The chain combines TRBV6-2 or TRBV6-3 with TRBJ1-5, with 9 bases identical to TRBD1. Sequencing was done on a sample of PBMCs or T cells enriched from blood (not recorded which). The CDR3 region is CASSSLDRGGQPQHF. The CDR3, as DNA: TGTGCCAGCAGTTCCTTGGACAGGGGAGGACAGCCCCAGCATTTT.